This record looks at one T cell receptor (beta chain) sequence and its context. Its antigen is unidentified. The data stem from a study of post-analysis software for immune sequencing data. Study-level results: Pronounced co-clustering by F measure was evident among identically batched samples.

The authors incorporated unique molecular identifiers into the TCR beta cDNA libraries. About 500,000 cDNA molecules were obtained per 1 to 10 million input T cells. TCRdb reanalysed the PCR reads using MiXCR and keeps one entry per CDR3 protein. Seen here are about 800,000 distinct CDR3 sequences, 25% to 30% observed once, and the top ten hold 0.55% to 0.65%. The sequencing input was blood. This clonotype was sampled from a girl under 18 with multiple sclerosis.

CDR3 DNA: TGCAGTGCTAGGGTTTGGGATGAGCAGTTCTTC. Translating gives CSARVWDEQFF. V and J are TRBV20-1 and TRBJ2-1, with D unclear. CDR3 length: 11 residues. In germline, CDR1 is DFQATT, CDR2 SNEGSKA (reference sequence). Trimming pared 3 bases from V and 8 bases from J, leaving 8 bases between.